This T cell receptor beta chain was obtained from a study of CD8+CD57+ T cells in acquired aplastic anemia listed by TCRdb under 2018. Describing the broader study: Extracted DNA from sorted CD4+ and CD8+ cells averaged around 3.3 ug, ranging from 0.2 to 27.4 ug. Healthy donor samples averaged approximately 9.8 million reads for CD4+ and 11.0 million for CD8+ cells.

Overall study results and their limits: About 29 CD8+ CDR3 sequences were found to be shared between patients and controls, but these sequences appeared to be highly expressed in patients and within the immunodominant clones of the patients. No significant difference in CD8+ Simpson's diversity was found between patients and healthy controls (P=0.060).

The CDR3 contains 13 residues, cysteine and phenylalanine counted. Left in the record is the CDR3 DNA by itself, 39 bases read in frame from the first base. According to the germline V gene, CDR1 reads SGHTA and CDR2 reads FQGTGA. Genomic DNA served as template for TCR beta VDJ combination and CDR3 sequence profiling. An Illumina HiSeq 2000 was the platform used for TCR repertoire sequencing. Per the source publication's procedure: Repertoire assessment relied on Simpson's diversity index, CDR3 size and DJ length profiles, and TRBV/TRBJ rearrangement plots. The most abundant DNA sequence in the deep sequencing data was defined as the immunodominant clone. CDR3 amino acid sequences were checked for sharing across subjects and were also compared against the VDJdb database and published repertoires. The raw public data were reprocessed by TCRdb itself: fastp quality trimming at Q25, MiXCR clonotype calling, in-frame beta chains only. Rows merge per CDR3 protein into single entries with the most common DNA and genes. The V and J calls reflect TCRdb's pipeline rather than the authors' work. The sample includes a few hundred thousand distinct CDR3 sequences, with just under 70% observed a single time. The ten largest clonotypes hold 3.5% to 4.5% of the sample.

To note about this clonotype: The antigen this receptor binds is unknown. One end of the junction varies from germline; a read error may be responsible.

In this study, sorted CD4+ and CD8+ T cells from the blood of healthy subjects and of severe aplastic anemia patients had their TCR repertoires deep-sequenced. Ficoll-Paque density gradient centrifugation was used to isolate peripheral blood mononuclear cells. Before DNA extraction, CD4+ and CD8+ T cells were sorted by FACS or by magnetic beads. Here the chain combines TRBV7-3 and TRBJ2-7, and 7 bases in between align with TRBD1. Input material: sorted CD4+, CD8+, or CD8+CD57+ T cells (not recorded which) from PBMCs. The TCR comes from a human donor in good health, serving as a control. The CDR3 region has the sequence CASSRNTGDEEYF. In nucleotides, the sequence is TGTGCCAGCAGTCGAAACACAGGGGACGAGGAGTACTTC.